This TCR beta chain was observed in a study of OX40 agonist ivuxolimab in advanced cancers. With regard to the full study: Ivuxolimab, which targeted the costimulatory receptor OX40 (CD134), was an agonistic, fully human IgG2 monoclonal antibody. Intravenous ivuxolimab was administered to patients every 2 weeks at six dose levels: 0.01, 0.1, 0.3, 1.5, 3 and 10 mg/kg. Of the roughly 50 dose-escalation patients, hepatocellular carcinoma was present in roughly 19, melanoma in roughly 15, renal cell carcinoma in 9 and head and neck cancer in 9. In the dose-escalation cohort, roughly 80% of patients were male, and the mean age was approximately 55 years, with a range of roughly 20 to 80. Prior anti-PD-1, anti-PD-L1 or anti-CTLA-4 therapy was permitted, and checkpoint inhibitors had been received by around 39% of dose-escalation patients. Partial responses were achieved by three dose-escalation patients, of whom one had hepatocellular carcinoma and two had cutaneous melanoma. The purpose of peripheral TCRbeta sequencing was to test whether ivuxolimab changed TCR sequence diversity and led to clonal T-cell expansion. The paper reports the monotherapy dose-escalation portion (N ≈ 50 patients) of the phase I ivuxolimab trial.

Trimming leaves V shorter by 4 bases and J shorter by 4 bases, with the junction holding 2 bases beyond the gene matches. The germline V gene specifies SGHRS as CDR1 and YFSETQ as CDR2. The CDR3 goes from the cysteine to the phenylalanine over 14 residues. Only the CDR3 region is kept as DNA, spanning 42 bases read in frame from base 1. Worth noting for this clone: Its antigen is currently not known. No base quality values were provided; no much bigger clone lies one nucleotide off.

Genomic DNA was isolated from the sorted cells so that the TCRbeta CDR3 region could be sequenced. The immunoSEQ Assay was used to sequence the TCRbeta CDR3 regions. In its TCRdb copy, this immuneACCESS table keeps in-frame sequences only and misses some clones. Where compared with another copy, unresolved V genes explain less than half of these, and the others have no known cause. For this sample there are approximately 81,000 clones; 81% appear just once. Over 3.5% of the sample is in the top ten clones. Study-wide findings and limitations: The antigen specificity of the clonally expanded peripheral T cells was not determined. Clonal expansion of both CD4+ and CD8+ blood T cells was observed from baseline to week 6 at doses 0.1 to 3.0 mg/kg. Low levels of normalized T-cell clonal expansion were also seen in some patients who did not respond. Partial responders in the 0.1-3.0 mg/kg groups had among the lowest normalized peripheral clonal expansion, especially among CD8+ T cells. After ivuxolimab, expanded clones were on average more numerous among CD8+ T cells than among CD4+ T cells.

The trial excluded patients who had a history of autoimmune disease or who were on systemic immunosuppression. Peripheral blood for TCR sequencing was collected from all dose cohorts at baseline, on cycle 4 day 1, and on cycle 7 day 1. The samples were taken from a phase I, first-in-human, multicenter, open-label dose-escalation trial of ivuxolimab. Adults with locally advanced or metastatic melanoma, renal cell, hepatocellular, or head and neck squamous cell carcinoma were enrolled in the trial. Before TCR sequencing, CD4+ and CD8+ T cells were separately sorted from peripheral blood. This material consisted of CD4+ or CD8+ T cells sorted from blood, taken in a trial of the OX40 agonist ivuxolimab. The sequence is built from TRBV5-1 and TRBJ2-3, with 11 bases aligning to TRBD1. The receptor's source is an adult with an advanced solid tumor such as melanoma, head and neck, liver or kidney cancer. The nucleotide sequence reads TGCGCCAGCAGCCCGGGACAGGGGGCAGATACGCAGTATTTT. Its translation is CASSPGQGADTQYF.